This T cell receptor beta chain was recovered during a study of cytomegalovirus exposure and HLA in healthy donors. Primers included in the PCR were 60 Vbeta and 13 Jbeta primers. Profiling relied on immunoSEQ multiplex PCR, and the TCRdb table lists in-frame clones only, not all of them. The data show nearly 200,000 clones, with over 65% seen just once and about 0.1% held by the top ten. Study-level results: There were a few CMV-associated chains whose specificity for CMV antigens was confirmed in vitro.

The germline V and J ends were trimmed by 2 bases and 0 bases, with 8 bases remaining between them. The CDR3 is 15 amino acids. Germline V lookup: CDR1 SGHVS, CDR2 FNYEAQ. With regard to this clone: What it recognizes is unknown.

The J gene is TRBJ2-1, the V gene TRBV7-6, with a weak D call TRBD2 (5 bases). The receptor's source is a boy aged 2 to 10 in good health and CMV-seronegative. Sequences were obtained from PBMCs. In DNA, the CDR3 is TGTGCCAGCAGCTTAACGGGAACCTCCTACAATGAGCAGTTCTTC. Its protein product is CASSLTGTSYNEQFF.